This T cell receptor (beta chain) was profiled in a study of Tregs in tolerant kidney transplant recipients. V dropped 2 bases and J dropped 9; count of bases not matched to a gene: 9. This CDR3 region has 15 residues. CDR1 ENHRY and CDR2 SYGVKD come from the germline V gene. Sequenced by immunoSEQ multiplex PCR; TCRdb stores in-frame clones only, minus some. The data contain some 70,000 clones, 84% of them singletons. The origin of this receptor is a human donor in good health. V gene TRBV10-3 combines with J gene TRBJ2-1, with 8 bases that match TRBD1. Source material: CD4+ T cells from blood. CDR3 sequence reads: CAISEGTGGQGEQFF. The CDR3 coding sequence is TGTGCCATCAGTGAGGGTACAGGGGGTCAGGGTGAGCAGTTCTTC.